This T cell receptor beta chain is drawn from a study of T cells in women clearing cervical HPV infection. Comment on this clone: The CDR3 end falls 3 residues outside the read, so it is completed with the germline J gene.

The V gene end was trimmed by 0 bases and the J gene end by 7 bases; junction bases not matched to a gene: 5. The length of the CDR3 is 16 residues. Germline V gene lookup returns CDR1 SGHRS and CDR2 YFSETQ. Clones were sequenced by immunoSEQ multiplex PCR, and TCRdb holds only the in-frame ones, with some missing. Recorded for this sample: some 20,000 clones. Sequencing was done on a sample of blood buffy coat. This TCR came from a woman aged 18 to 75 with a cervical HPV16 infection that either progressed to CIN3+ or cleared (not recorded which). This chain joins TRBV5-1 and TRBJ2-5; 14 nucleotides agree with TRBD2. Incomplete CDR3 DNA: TGCGCCAGCAGCTTGGAGGGACTAGCGGGAGTACGGACC. It translates to CASSLEGLAGVRT. The full CDR3 is CASSLEGLAGVRTQYF.